The 27 T cell receptor beta chains below all came from one sample that was sequenced in a study of T-cell reconstitution after alpha-beta-depleted transplantation in children. The TCRbeta library was prepared with unique molecular identifiers. TCRdb re-analysed the PCR reads in MiXCR, keeping a single row per CDR3 protein. Seen here are approximately 520,000 distinct CDR3 sequences, over 9.5% observed once, and the top ten hold around 13%. Sequenced here: PBMCs, mostly from graft donor cells, sampled 180 days after TCRalphabeta/CD19-depleted stem cell transplant. The receptors originated from a female patient younger than 10 who had a stem cell transplant for aplastic anemia, so the T cells may come from the graft donor.

This rearrangement joins TRBV20-1 to TRBJ2-2; D is undetermined. The CDR3 is 15 residues long. With 1 base removed from V and 3 bases from J, the gap between germline ends came to 12 bases. Germline V gene sequence: CDR1 DFQATT, CDR2 SNEGSKA (reference sequence). This CDR3 is CSARAPREDTGELFF. The CDR3 nucleotides are TGCAGTGCTAGAGCCCCGCGAGAGGACACCGGGGAGCTGTTTTTT.

This clonotype has only a few counts. The chain is built from TRBV18 and TRBJ2-5, with a weak D call TRBD1 (6 bases). This CDR3 spans 16 amino acids. Germline assignment: CDR1 KGHSH and CDR2 LQKENI. Trimming left V 3 bases short and J 5 bases short, with 19 bases between. DNA of the CDR3: TGTGCCAGCTCACCCGGCGCTTTACAGGGAAAGGAGACCCAGTACTTC. Translating gives CASSPGALQGKETQYF.

The table lists this clonotype with many counts. The rearrangement links TRBV5-1 to TRBJ2-6, with D tentatively TRBD1 (6 bases). Trimming removed 0 bases from V and 2 bases from J, with 6 bases in between. The CDR3 is made up of 15 amino acids. The germline V gene encodes CDR1 SGHRS and CDR2 YFSETQ. The CDR3 here is CASSLGDTGANVLTF. CDR3 nucleotide sequence: TGCGCCAGCAGCTTGGGGGACACTGGGGCCAACGTCCTGACTTTC.

Many counts were recorded for this clonotype. V gene TRBV29-1 combines with J gene TRBJ2-1; TRBD2 matches 7 bases. The V gene's germline CDR1 is SQVTM and CDR2 ANQGSEA. J lost 6 bases, V lost 6 bases, and 14 bases had no gene match. This CDR3 is 15 amino acids long. CDR3 sequence (DNA): TGCAGCGTCGTCGGGGGAGGGCCTACCCCCAATGAGCAGTTCTTC. This translates into CSVVGGGPTPNEQFF.

This clonotype was observed a few times. For the CDR3, the DNA is TGTGCCAGCAGCCAAGGCGTCCCCAGGGTATTCGGCTACACCTTC. Protein product: CASSQGVPRVFGYTF. The rearrangement uses TRBV3-1 and TRBJ1-2; D is perhaps TRBD1 (5 bases). V shed 1 base and J shed 8 bases, with 17 bases lying between them. The CDR3 has 15 residues. Looked up from germline, CDR1 is LGHDT and CDR2 is YNNKEL (reference sequence). Based on the CDR3 plus reference TRBV3-1 and TRBJ1-2, the full variable domain is DTAVSQTPKYLVTQMGNDKSIKCEQNLGHDTMYWYKQDSKKFLKIMFSYNNKELIINETVPNRFSPKSPDKAHLNLHINSLELGDSAVYFCASSQGVPRVFGYTFGSGTRLTVV.

V usage is TRBV7-2 and J usage is TRBJ2-4, with a possible D match to TRBD1 (5 bases). With 3 bases removed from V and 0 bases from J, the gap between germline ends came to 12 bases. Germline lookup yields CDR1 SGHTA and CDR2 FQGNSA. The CDR3 loop spans 16 amino acids. The CDR3 DNA follows: TGTGCCAGCAGCTTTGGCACAGGTTTAGCCAAAAACATTCAGTACTTC. Its translation: CASSFGTGLAKNIQYF.

This clonotype was counted many times. This rearrangement joins TRBV2 to TRBJ2-2; a possible D gene is TRBD2 (6 bases). Germline-derived CDR1 and CDR2 are SNHLY and FYNNEI. The ends were cut back, 6 bases at V and 0 bases at J, with 8 bases in the middle. The CDR3 is 14 amino acids. The CDR3 protein is CASRRTTNTGELFF. Here the CDR3 DNA reads TGTGCCAGCAGAAGGACTACGAACACCGGGGAGCTGTTTTTT. The complete variable domain, with remaining parts taken from reference TRBV2 and TRBJ2-2, reads EPEVTQTPSHQVTQMGQEVILRCVPISNHLYFYWYRQILGQKVEFLVSFYNNEISEKSEIFDDQFSVERPDGSNFTLKIRSTKLEDSAMYFCASRRTTNTGELFFGEGSRLTVL.

The chain combines TRBV15 with TRBJ1-4; perhaps TRBD1 as D (6 bases). The CDR3 is 15 residues long. The V end lost 4 bases, the J end lost 8 bases, and 17 bases lay between the germline ends. Per the germline V gene, CDR1 is LNHNV and CDR2 is YYDKDF (reference sequence). The CDR3 DNA follows: TGTGCCACCAGCACTGGGGGGCAGGGCGGAGAAAAACTGTTTTTT. The encoded protein is CATSTGGQGGEKLFF. The variable domain in full, completed from reference TRBV15 and TRBJ1-4, reads DAMVIQNPRYQVTQFGKPVTLSCSQTLNHNVMYWYQQKSSQAPKLLFHYYDKDFNNEADTPDNFQSRRPNTSFCFLDIRSPGLGDTAMYLCATSTGGQGGEKLFFGSGTQLSVL.

This clonotype was counted at least ten times. V and J are TRBV5-1 and TRBJ1-2, with a tentative D call TRBD1 (6 bases). The CDR3 has 12 amino acids. Trimming removed 7 bases at V and 8 bases at J, with 15 bases between. Germline V lookup: CDR1 SGHRS, CDR2 YFSETQ. CDR3 in amino acids: CASGHGGGGYTF. CDR3 coding DNA: TGCGCCAGCGGACACGGAGGGGGAGGCTACACCTTC.

This clonotype came up a few times. This rearrangement joins TRBV5-1 to TRBJ1-5, with D unresolved. The CDR3 has 15 residues. The V and J ends lost 1 base and 5 bases respectively, with 13 bases between them. Germline V gives CDR1 SGHRS, CDR2 YFSETQ. CDR3: CASSLWGGEDQPQHF. CDR3 sequence (DNA): TGCGCCAGCAGCTTGTGGGGTGGGGAGGATCAGCCCCAGCATTTT.

The chain recombines TRBV20-1 with TRBJ2-1, with 10 bases lining up with TRBD2. The J segment lost 3 bases and the V segment lost 7 bases, leaving 6 bases of the junction unmatched. The germline CDR1 and CDR2 sequences are DFQATT and SNEGSKA (reference sequence). The CDR3 spans 14 residues. CDR3 in DNA: TGCAGTGATAAGCGGGAGGGCGGCTACAATGAGCAGTTCTTC. The encoded protein is CSDKREGGYNEQFF.

The table lists this clonotype with many counts. The chain links TRBV14 to TRBJ2-5, with D possibly being TRBD1 (6 bases). V was pared by 4 bases and J by 5 bases, with 17 bases between. Germline CDR1 and CDR2: SGHDN and FVKESK. The CDR3 contains 15 residues. CDR3 DNA sequence: TGTGCCAGCAGCCTCGGGGACACCGGGTATGAGACCCAGTACTTC. Translation: CASSLGDTGYETQYF.

The V and J genes are TRBV20-1 and TRBJ2-1; D is perhaps TRBD1 or TRBD2 (5 bases each). Germline CDR1 is DFQATT and CDR2 is SNEGSKA (reference sequence). With 6 bases removed from V and 0 bases from J, the gap between germline ends came to 6 bases. The CDR3 covers 12 residues. The CDR3 bases are TGCAGTGCGGGGGTCTCCTACAATGAGCAGTTCTTC. As protein: CSAGVSYNEQFF.

This clonotype occurred a few times. This chain connects TRBV4-3 to TRBJ2-5; D is ambiguous. Between the trimmed V and J ends, which lost 5 bases and 5 bases, there was a span of 15 bases. This CDR3 region has 14 residues. Germline V CDR1 and CDR2: LGHNA, YSLEER. DNA for the CDR3: TGCGCCAGCAGCTATAGCACCGGGTGGGAGACCCAGTACTTC. Translation gives CASSYSTGWETQYF.

Turning to this clonotype: The junction does not match germline at one end; this may be a read error. The chain combines TRBV28 with TRBJ1-2, with D possibly TRBD1 on 6 matching bases. The CDR3 sequence is 12 residues long. Germline CDR1 MDHEN, CDR2 SYDVKM. The CDR3 sequence is CAGSSGAYGYTF. The CDR3 DNA reads as TGTGCCGGCAGCTCAGGGGCATATGGCTACACCTTC.

This clonotype appeared a few times. The chain employs TRBV5-1 and TRBJ2-5; the D gene is possibly TRBD2 (5 bases). Trimming took off 4 bases at V and 4 bases at J, with 11 bases between the two ends. The V gene's germline CDR1 is SGHRS and CDR2 YFSETQ. The CDR3 spans 13 residues. In DNA, the CDR3 is TGCGCCAGCAGCGTGGACTCGGGAGAGACCCAGTACTTC. Translation gives CASSVDSGETQYF.

This clonotype has a single count. The chain combines TRBV27 with TRBJ2-2; D is possibly TRBD1 (5 bases). Germline assignment: CDR1 MNHEY and CDR2 SMNVEV (reference sequence). The V and J ends lost 0 bases and 6 bases respectively, with 8 bases between them. The CDR3 contains 14 residues. CDR3: CASSLSKGPGELFF. CDR3 nucleotide sequence: TGTGCCAGCAGTTTATCGAAGGGGCCCGGGGAGCTGTTTTTT.

The rearrangement links TRBV9 to TRBJ1-6; the match to TRBD1 covers 7 bases. Germline lookup yields CDR1 SGDLS and CDR2 YYNGEE. J gave up 7 bases and V 6 bases, and 10 bases lay outside the gene matches. The CDR3 runs 15 residues. CDR3 amino acids: CASNKGAMGNSPLHF. The CDR3 DNA reads as TGTGCCAGCAATAAGGGGGCAATGGGAAATTCACCCCTCCACTTT.

The sample holds many counts of this clonotype. V and J are TRBV11-2 and TRBJ2-2; a possible D gene is TRBD1 (5 bases). Trimming pared 5 bases from V and 5 bases from J, leaving 18 bases between. The CDR3 runs to 16 residues. CDR1 SGHAT and CDR2 FQNNGV come from the germline V gene. In DNA, the CDR3 is TGTGCCAGCAGCCCACGATCAGGGAAAGGGACCGGGGAGCTGTTTTTT. This sequence encodes CASSPRSGKGTGELFF.

The chain uses TRBV20-1 and TRBJ2-5, with 8 positions matching TRBD1. The CDR3 is 13 residues long. CDR1 and CDR2 from the germline V gene are DFQATT and SNEGSKA (reference sequence). Trimming took 2 bases from V and 5 from J; bases not matched to a gene: 4. CDR3 residues: CSARQGAWETQYF. The CDR3 region has the DNA TGCAGTGCTAGACAGGGGGCGTGGGAGACCCAGTACTTC.

The genes are TRBV29-1 and TRBJ2-7, with 9 bases that match TRBD2. The length of the CDR3 is 15 residues. In germline, CDR1 is SQVTM, CDR2 ANQGSEA. V shed 7 bases, J shed 5 bases, and the junction held 15 bases outside the gene matches. The CDR3 DNA reads as TGCAGCGCCGAAGATACGGCGGGGGGGCGGCACGAGCAGTACTTC. Translated, it gives CSAEDTAGGRHEQYF.

The chain links TRBV7-9 to TRBJ2-5; D is unresolved. Looked up from germline, CDR1 is SEHNR and CDR2 is FQNEAQ (reference sequence). Trimming cost V 2 bases and J 14 bases, with 27 bases left between them. The CDR3 is 16 amino acids. The CDR3 loop is CASSLTPGGPQELSYF. CDR3 sequence (DNA): TGTGCCAGCAGCTTAACCCCGGGCGGACCCCAAGAGTTATCATACTTC.

This chain connects TRBV28 to TRBJ2-5; D gene ambiguous. V was pared by 7 bases and J by 3 bases, with 18 bases between. Per germline, CDR1 MDHEN and CDR2 SYDVKM. CDR3 size: 15 residues. CDR3 amino acids: CASIPAVQTEETQYF. For the CDR3, the DNA is TGTGCCAGCATCCCAGCCGTACAGACCGAAGAGACCCAGTACTTC.

At least ten counts were recorded for this clonotype. The V and J genes are TRBV29-1 and TRBJ2-3, with 8 bases identical to TRBD2. The CDR3 contains 13 residues. After removal of 1 base from V and 4 bases from J, the junction contained 1 base not matched to a gene. Per the germline V gene, CDR1 is SQVTM and CDR2 is ANQGSEA. For the CDR3, the DNA is TGCAGCGTTGAAGGCGGGGGGCCAGATACGCAGTATTTT. Protein sequence: CSVEGGGPDTQYF.

This clonotype has only a few counts. The rearrangement uses TRBV4-1 and TRBJ2-1; weak D call: TRBD2 (6 bases). The V gene lost 5 bases and the J gene lost 2 bases, with 28 bases spanning the gap. The germline gives CDR1 MGHRA, CDR2 YSYEKL. CDR3 size: 20 residues. The CDR3 loop is CASSNFGVGRGVLAYNEQFF. In DNA form, the CDR3 reads TGCGCCAGCAGCAATTTCGGGGTCGGGAGAGGAGTTTTGGCCTACAATGAGCAGTTCTTC.

This clonotype was detected a few times. CDR3 nucleotide sequence: TGCAGTGCTAGAGTGGACAGGAGCTCCTACGAGCAGTACTTC. It yields the protein CSARVDRSSYEQYF. The rearrangement links TRBV20-1 to TRBJ2-7; 7 positions agree with TRBD1. Germline CDR1 and CDR2: DFQATT and SNEGSKA (reference sequence). This CDR3 has 14 amino acids. V lost 1 base, J lost 0 bases, and 3 bases stayed unmatched.

This clonotype was seen many times. This sequence joins TRBV29-1 and TRBJ2-6; D gene ambiguous. The CDR3 totals 15 residues. Germline V gives CDR1 SQVTM, CDR2 ANQGSEA. Deletions cut 3 bases from V and 0 bases from J, with 9 bases between. The CDR3 sequence: CSVDNGLSGANVLTF. The CDR3 region has the DNA TGCAGCGTTGATAATGGCCTCTCTGGGGCCAACGTCCTGACTTTC.